One sample yielded the 9 T cell receptor beta chains listed below, sequenced in a study of cytomegalovirus exposure and HLA in healthy donors. PCR amplification relied on 60 Vbeta primers (plus 13 Jbeta primers). TCRdb keeps only in-frame clones here, not all; method: immunoSEQ multiplex PCR. This table holds 150,000 to 200,000 clones, over 60% found once. Sequencing input: PBMCs. These receptor sequences come from a man aged 45-60 years in good health and CMV-seropositive.

A few counts support this clone. The chain combines TRBV4-1 with TRBJ1-6, with D uncertain. Germline CDR1 MGHRA, CDR2 YSYEKL. V was shortened by 1 base and J by 6 bases, with 10 bases between the two germline ends. The CDR3 spans 15 residues. The CDR3 is CASSQGRVSNSPLHF. The CDR3 nucleotides are TGCGCCAGCAGCCAAGGTCGGGTTTCTAATTCACCCCTCCACTTT.

The V and J genes are TRBV9 and TRBJ2-1; D call uncertain. Trimming stripped 0 bases from V and 6 bases from J, with 10 bases between. The CDR3 has 14 amino acids. CDR1 SGDLS and CDR2 YYNGEE come from the germline V gene. The CDR3 reads CASSVGLHFNEQFF. For the CDR3, the DNA is TGTGCCAGCAGCGTAGGATTACATTTCAATGAGCAGTTCTTC.

This clone has just a few counts. The chain has TRBV6-1 and TRBJ2-3, with D unclear. CDR3 length equals 14 residues. V was trimmed by 6 bases and J by 0 bases, leaving 10 bases between them. CDR1 MNHNS and CDR2 SASEGT come from the germline V gene. CDR3 DNA: TGTGCCAGCAGCCTCACTCCGAGCACAGATACGCAGTATTTT. Its translation is CASSLTPSTDTQYF.

This chain connects TRBV5-6 to TRBJ2-5, with no clear D. Germline CDR1 reads SGHDT; CDR2 reads YYEEEE. V was trimmed by 2 bases and J by 2 bases, leaving 7 bases between them. The CDR3 spans 13 residues. In DNA, the CDR3 is TGTGCCAGCAGCTTTAGCCTACAAGAGACCCAGTACTTC. It yields the protein CASSFSLQETQYF.

The chain employs TRBV9 and TRBJ1-6; 7 bases are shared with TRBD1. Germline trimming cut 0 bases from V and 9 bases from J; bases unmatched to any gene: 3. The CDR3 is 14 amino acids. Germline V gene lookup returns CDR1 SGDLS and CDR2 YYNGEE. The CDR3 DNA sequence: TGTGCCAGCAGCGTAGTGGACAGGAGTTCACCCCTCCACTTT. As protein: CASSVVDRSSPLHF.

The chain combines TRBV4-3 with TRBJ1-5; the D gene is possibly TRBD1 (6 bases). Per germline, CDR1 LGHNA and CDR2 YSLEER. V lost 4 bases and J lost 7, with 17 bases in between. CDR3 size: 15 residues. CDR3 nucleotide sequence: TGCGCCAGCAGCCGGGACCTGGCAGGGGTACAGCCCCAGCATTTT. Translated: CASSRDLAGVQPQHF.

The chain employs TRBV19 and TRBJ1-5; 7 nucleotides align to TRBD1. The V gene end was trimmed by 7 bases and the J gene end by 4 bases; junction bases not matched to a gene: 10. Germline-derived CDR1 and CDR2 are LNHDA and SQIVND (reference sequence). The CDR3 has 15 residues. CDR3 in DNA: TGTGCCAGTACCGCAGGGGGACAGTTGAATCAGCCCCAGCATTTT. It codes for CASTAGGQLNQPQHF.

The chain links TRBV5-6 to TRBJ2-5; 11 bases are a match to TRBD2. Germline CDR1 reads SGHDT; CDR2 reads YYEEEE. The V gene end was trimmed by 4 bases and the J gene end by 5 bases; junction bases not matched to a gene: 7. The CDR3 is 15 residues long. The CDR3 coding sequence is TGTGCCAGCAGCATTAGCGGGGGGGCCTGGGAGACCCAGTACTTC. This gives the protein CASSISGGAWETQYF.

The V and J genes are TRBV6-5 and TRBJ2-3; 7 bases align to TRBD2. The CDR3 contains 13 residues. V was clipped by 6 bases and J by 11 bases; unmatched bases: 11. CDR1 is MNHEY, CDR2 SVGAGI, per germline. CDR3 amino acids: CASRRAPTGGQYF. CDR3 nucleotides: TGTGCCAGCAGGAGGGCTCCCACGGGAGGGCAGTATTTT.